These 32 T cell receptor beta chains were sequenced from one sample in a study of T cells in Graves' hyperthyroidism and ophthalmopathy. Researchers amplified the TCR beta CDR3 regions from RNA transcripts. Initially, a first-round RT-PCR of the TCR CDR3 employed the HTBI primer set. Via MiXCR, TCRdb re-called the multiplex PCR reads, giving one row per CDR3 protein. Found here are roughly 740,000 distinct CDR3 sequences, about a sixth of them singletons; the top ten hold around 8%. The source material was blood. These receptors all come from a man in his late teens or twenties with Graves' hyperthyroidism.

On this clonotype itself: Sequence at one end of the junction differs from germline and may be a read error. This chain links TRBV20-1 with TRBJ2-1; perhaps TRBD2 as D (5 bases). The CDR3 totals 14 residues. Germline V gene lookup returns CDR1 DFQATT and CDR2 SNEGSKA (reference sequence). CDR3 residues: CSAFSESSYNEQLF. The DNA of the CDR3 is TGCAGTGCCTTTAGCGAGAGCTCCTACAATGAGCAGCTCTTC.

A few counts support this clonotype. It may be a read error: a sequence one base away is much more abundant. The V and J genes are TRBV11-1 and TRBJ2-7; D may be TRBD2 (6 bases). The CDR3 contains 14 residues. Germline V gene data show CDR1 as SGHAT and CDR2 as FQDESV (reference sequence). The chain's CDR3 is CASSPTSGSHEQHF. CDR3 DNA: TGTGCCAGCAGCCCTACCTCCGGGAGCCACGAGCAGCACTTC.

The rearrangement uses TRBV9 and TRBJ1-1; D is uncertain. The ends were cut back, 2 bases at V and 5 bases at J, with 10 bases in the middle. The CDR3 covers 13 residues. CDR1 and CDR2 (germline): SGDLS, YYNGEE. The CDR3 loop is CASSVRSQTEAFF. The CDR3 DNA is TGTGCCAGCAGCGTTAGAAGCCAAACTGAAGCTTTCTTT.

This chain uses TRBV20-1 with TRBJ2-7, with TRBD1 as a possible D gene (6 bases). Trimming took off 1 base at V and 3 bases at J, with 16 bases between the two ends. The CDR3 is made up of 15 amino acids. Germline assignment: CDR1 DFQATT and CDR2 SNEGSKA (reference sequence). CDR3 loop: CSARAYGTFLYEQYF. The CDR3 DNA sequence: TGCAGTGCTAGAGCCTATGGGACATTCCTCTACGAGCAGTACTTC.

This rearrangement joins TRBV25-1 to TRBJ2-7; weak D call: TRBD2 (6 bases). The CDR3 is 15 residues long. The V gene lost 0 bases and the J gene lost 8 bases, with 17 bases spanning the gap. Germline V gene lookup returns CDR1 MGHDK and CDR2 SYGVNS. CDR3 residues: CASSEYWPGGRQQYF. Here the CDR3 DNA reads TGTGCCAGCAGTGAATATTGGCCCGGAGGGCGGCAGCAGTACTTC.

This rearrangement joins TRBV28 to TRBJ1-1; D unresolved. The CDR3 totals 14 residues. The V gene lost 7 bases and the J gene lost 5 bases, with 17 bases spanning the gap. The germline V gene has CDR1 MDHEN and CDR2 SYDVKM. The CDR3, as DNA: TGTGCCAGCACCGCCTACCGGGAACGGACTGAAGCTTTCTTT. Protein product: CASTAYRERTEAFF.

This clonotype was recorded a few times. The chain links TRBV3-1 to TRBJ1-5; no clear D. V shed 0 bases and J shed 0 bases, with 9 bases lying between them. Germline V gene data show CDR1 as LGHDT and CDR2 as YNNKEL (reference sequence). The CDR3 covers 16 residues. CDR3 sequence reads: CASSQDPGDSNQPQHF. The CDR3, as DNA: TGTGCCAGCAGCCAAGATCCCGGGGATAGCAATCAGCCCCAGCATTTT.

This clonotype was found many times. The CDR3, as DNA: TGTGCCAGCAGTTTACCAGGAGCTGGAGTTCATAATGAGCAGTTCTTC. Residues: CASSLPGAGVHNEQFF. The rearrangement links TRBV28 to TRBJ2-1; no clear D. This CDR3 has 16 amino acids. Germline assignment: CDR1 MDHEN and CDR2 SYDVKM. Trimming shortened V by 2 bases and J by 7 bases, and 18 bases separated the two germline ends.

This sequence joins TRBV20-1 and TRBJ2-7, with D maybe TRBD1 (6 bases). The germline V gene encodes CDR1 DFQATT and CDR2 SNEGSKA (reference sequence). V lost 5 bases and J 0 bases, leaving 14 bases between the germline ends. This CDR3 comprises 14 residues. CDR3 nucleotide sequence: TGCAGTGCTCTAAGGACAGAAAGCTCCTACGAGCAGTACTTC. Residues: CSALRTESSYEQYF.

This clonotype was detected ten times or more. This chain links TRBV2 with TRBJ2-5; 12 bases are a match to TRBD1. Trimming took 4 bases from V and 5 from J; bases not matched to a gene: 5. The CDR3 length is 15 residues. Per germline, CDR1 SNHLY and CDR2 FYNNEI. For the CDR3, the DNA is TGTGCCAGCAGTGTAGGGACAGGGGGCAAGGAGACCCAGTACTTC. This encodes CASSVGTGGKETQYF.

This clonotype has only a few counts. This chain uses TRBV5-6 with TRBJ2-5, with D tentatively TRBD1 or TRBD2 (6 bases each). V was pared by 1 base and J by 5 bases, with 15 bases between. CDR3 length: 15 amino acids. Germline CDR1 SGHDT, CDR2 YYEEEE. As DNA, the CDR3 is TGTGCCAGCAGCTTGTGGGGGGCGCAGGTGGAGACCCAGTACTTC. It encodes CASSLWGAQVETQYF.

The V gene is TRBV20-1, the J gene TRBJ2-3; 8 nucleotides agree with TRBD1. Germline lookup yields CDR1 DFQATT and CDR2 SNEGSKA (reference sequence). CDR3 size: 16 residues. With 7 bases clipped from V and 2 bases from J, the junction kept 14 bases outside the gene matches. The CDR3 spells CSVGGQGAATTDTQYF. Here the CDR3 DNA reads TGCAGTGTGGGCGGGCAGGGGGCGGCGACCACAGATACGCAGTATTTT.

This clonotype was recorded once. A much bigger clone sits one base away, suggesting this may be a read error. The chain employs TRBV9 and TRBJ2-1; D perhaps matches TRBD1 (5 bases). CDR3 length: 15 amino acids. V lost 3 bases, J lost 0 bases, and 10 bases lay in between. Per germline, CDR1 SGDLS and CDR2 YYNGEE. The CDR3 DNA is TGTGCCAGCAGCGATCAGGGAAGCTCCTACAATGAGCAGTTCTTC. Amino acid sequence: CASSDQGSSYNEQFF.

The chain recombines TRBV4-1 with TRBJ2-7, with 10 bases fitting TRBD1. The CDR3 is 17 residues long. V trimming: 3 bases; J trimming: 2 bases; junction bases outside the gene matches: 10. CDR1 and CDR2 (germline): MGHRA, YSYEKL. CDR3 bases: TGCGCCAGCAGCCACTTGACGACCGGGACAGGGGCCTACGAGCAGTACTTC. It specifies CASSHLTTGTGAYEQYF.

This chain joins TRBV2 and TRBJ2-3; 13 bases are shared with TRBD2. Germline V CDR1 and CDR2: SNHLY, FYNNEI. Trimming at V came to 7 bases and at J to 3 bases, leaving 7 bases not matched to a gene. The CDR3 length is 16 residues. The CDR3 bases are TGTGCCAGCACCACTCAGACTAGCGGGAGGACAGATACGCAGTATTTT. As protein: CASTTQTSGRTDTQYF.

This clonotype has a count of ten or more. CDR3 region: CASSSQLNTEAFF. In nucleotides, the CDR3 is TGTGCCAGCAGTTCCCAGTTGAACACTGAAGCTTTCTTT. This rearrangement joins TRBV28 to TRBJ1-1; no reliable D call. This CDR3 has 13 residues. Germline V gene data show CDR1 as MDHEN and CDR2 as SYDVKM. Trimming stripped 4 bases from V and 0 bases from J, with 6 bases between.

Details on this clonotype: A much bigger clone sits one base away, suggesting this may be a read error. The chain carries TRBV30 and TRBJ2-7; either TRBD1 or TRBD2 may supply D (5 bases each). With 6 bases removed from V and 0 bases from J, the gap between germline ends came to 9 bases. CDR1 GTSNPN and CDR2 SVGIG come from the germline V gene (reference sequence). The length of the CDR3 is 12 residues. Here the CDR3 DNA reads TGTGCCTGCACCGGGACCTCCTACGAGCAGTACTTC. It encodes CACTGTSYEQYF.

This clonotype was observed many times. This chain links TRBV12-3 or TRBV12-4 with TRBJ2-5, with no clear D. Trimming cost V 7 bases and J 5 bases, with 17 bases left between them. There are 14 residues in the CDR3. The CDR3: CASTRTRASETQYF. The CDR3 nucleotides are TGTGCCAGCACGAGGACCCGGGCCTCGGAGACCCAGTACTTC.

This rearrangement joins TRBV6-1 to TRBJ1-4; the D gene is possibly TRBD1 (6 bases). Germline V gene data show CDR1 as MNHNS and CDR2 as SASEGT. This CDR3 contains 15 residues. Trimming left V 6 bases short and J 7 bases short, with 18 bases between. The CDR3 bases are TGTGCCAGCAGCCATAGGGGGGGCGGACGTGAAAAACTGTTTTTT. Translation gives CASSHRGGGREKLFF.

The chain combines TRBV6-2 or TRBV6-3 with TRBJ2-7, with 8 bases matching TRBD2. Germline CDR1 and CDR2: MNHEY and SVGEGT. V was clipped by 7 bases and J by 2 bases; unmatched bases: 13. This CDR3 contains 16 residues. CDR3 region: CASTSQGLAGAYEQYF. The CDR3 coding sequence is TGTGCCAGCACCTCCCAGGGGCTAGCGGGCGCCTACGAGCAGTACTTC.

CDR3 loop: CAWTDSNYNEQFF. CDR3 nucleotide sequence: TGTGCCTGGACGGACAGTAACTACAATGAGCAGTTCTTC. The gene calls are TRBV30 and TRBJ2-1, with D possibly matching TRBD1 (6 bases). The germline CDR1 and CDR2 sequences are GTSNPN and SVGIG (reference sequence). This CDR3 is built from 13 residues. V lost 4 bases and J 3 bases, leaving 10 bases between the germline ends.

The rearrangement links TRBV29-1 to TRBJ2-3; a possible D gene is TRBD1 (7 bases). Trimming pared 7 bases from V and 9 bases from J, leaving 14 bases between. This CDR3 region has 11 residues. Germline-derived CDR1 and CDR2 are SQVTM and ANQGSEA. CDR3 in amino acids: CSANQGGTQYF. CDR3 sequence (DNA): TGCAGCGCCAACCAGGGGGGCACGCAGTATTTT.

This clonotype was counted many times. This chain links TRBV29-1 with TRBJ2-7; D gene unclear. CDR3 length: 11 amino acids. Looked up from germline, CDR1 is SQVTM and CDR2 is ANQGSEA. V dropped 4 bases and J dropped 2 bases, with 6 bases sitting between them. In nucleotides, the CDR3 is TGCAGCGTTGGACAAGCCTACGAGCAGTACTTC. This codes for CSVGQAYEQYF.

This chain uses TRBV15 with TRBJ2-7; D is possibly TRBD1 (5 bases). CDR3 length: 14 residues. V was clipped by 3 bases and J by 2 bases, with 11 bases between them. Germline V lookup: CDR1 LNHNV, CDR2 YYDKDF (reference sequence). The chain's CDR3 is CATSSGRETYEQYF. The CDR3 DNA reads as TGTGCCACCAGCAGCGGCAGGGAAACCTACGAGCAGTACTTC.

This clonotype was seen at least ten times. This chain uses TRBV11-3 with TRBJ2-2, with D tentatively TRBD1 (5 bases). Germline values: CDR1 SGHNT, CDR2 YENEEA. The CDR3 is made up of 16 amino acids. V lost 7 bases to trimming and J lost 4 bases, with 19 bases between them. Here the CDR3 reads CASTEGVAFSTGELFF. The CDR3 DNA reads TGTGCCAGCACCGAAGGGGTGGCATTTTCCACCGGGGAGCTGTTTTTT.

This clonotype was counted at least ten times. This rearrangement joins TRBV11-3 to TRBJ2-3; 8 bases match TRBD2. CDR3 length: 16 amino acids. The trim removed 6 bases at V and 3 bases at J, leaving 11 bases unmatched. Per germline, CDR1 SGHNT and CDR2 YENEEA. CDR3 DNA sequence: TGTGCCAGCAGTTCCAGCGGGAGTTTGAGTACAGATACGCAGTATTTT. Translating gives CASSSSGSLSTDTQYF.

This clonotype has at least ten counts. The chain links TRBV27 to TRBJ2-1, with TRBD1 as a possible D gene (5 bases). Trimming stripped 1 base from V and 6 bases from J, with 7 bases between. This CDR3 is 13 amino acids long. CDR1 and CDR2 from the germline V gene are MNHEY and SMNVEV (reference sequence). CDR3 in amino acids: CASSLYQGNEQFF. The CDR3 nucleotides are TGTGCCAGCAGTTTATACCAGGGCAATGAGCAGTTCTTC.

This clonotype was picked up many times. The chain has TRBV30 and TRBJ1-1; D possibly corresponds to TRBD1 (5 bases). This CDR3 is 11 amino acids long. The germline V gene has CDR1 GTSNPN and CDR2 SVGIG (reference sequence). V was shortened by 8 bases and J by 1 base, with 8 bases between the two germline ends. In DNA form, the CDR3 reads TGTGCCATCCAGGGGAACACTGAAGCTTTCTTT. Protein sequence: CAIQGNTEAFF.

This clonotype was seen more than once but under ten times. This could be a read error, since a much larger clone is one nucleotide away. This chain connects TRBV6-1 to TRBJ1-1, with D possibly being TRBD1 (5 bases). Trimming took 6 bases from V and 8 from J, leaving 13 bases between them. CDR3 size: 12 residues. Germline V gives CDR1 MNHNS, CDR2 SASEGT. CDR3 sequence (DNA): TGTGCCAGCAGGACCGGGGCGAGAGAAGCTTTCTTT. Its protein product is CASRTGAREAFF.

Many counts were recorded for this clonotype. The gene calls are TRBV28 and TRBJ2-1, with D perhaps matching TRBD1 or TRBD2 (6 bases each). Germline CDR1 is MDHEN and CDR2 is SYDVKM. The length of the CDR3 is 19 residues. Trimming shortened V by 2 bases and J by 0 bases, and 20 bases separated the two germline ends. Written as DNA, the CDR3 is TGTGCCAGCAGTTTACTCCGGGGGCAGGCCGACAGCTCCTACAATGAGCAGTTCTTC. It yields the protein CASSLLRGQADSSYNEQFF.

The V call is TRBV27, the J call TRBJ2-7, with TRBD1 matching over 7 bases. Germline V gene data show CDR1 as MNHEY and CDR2 as SMNVEV (reference sequence). Trimming at V came to 3 bases and at J to 3 bases, leaving 8 bases not matched to a gene. The CDR3 consists of 15 residues. CDR3 bases: TGTGCCAGCAGTTTGGGGCAGGGGGAACTCTACGAGCAGTACTTC. Amino acid sequence: CASSLGQGELYEQYF.

This clonotype came up a few times. J is TRBJ2-5 and V is TRBV7-9; the D call may be TRBD1 or TRBD2 (5 bases each). The CDR3 runs to 16 residues. V was cut by 5 bases and J by 2 bases, with 18 bases left in between. CDR1 SEHNR and CDR2 FQNEAQ come from the germline V gene (reference sequence). The CDR3 reads CASSPYRGHEQETQYF. The CDR3 coding sequence is TGTGCCAGCAGCCCCTACCGGGGCCACGAACAAGAGACCCAGTACTTC.